This T cell receptor (beta chain) was obtained from a study of blood T cell repertoires in COVID-19. Looking at the study overall: The study drew acute and convalescent COVID-19 samples from the United States, Italy and Spain. Sample material is recorded as cDNA or gDNA derived from T cells, B-cell-depleted T cells, or PBMCs.

The authors' processing: By means of reference gene primer amplification, nucleated cell counts were estimated. Assay: immunoSEQ multiplex PCR; the TCRdb copy retains only in-frame clones and omits some. That table supplies the V and J calls and clone size; D and trimming were determined from the DNA. The sample carries approximately 100,000 clones, roughly 79% recorded once. The material sequenced was peripheral blood. This receptor was obtained from a human donor in a cohort sampled during active COVID-19.

DNA of the CDR3: TGTGCCAGCAGTTACGAGGAGGTTGATACGCAGTATTTT. This gives the protein CASSYEEVDTQYF. V is TRBV6-2 or TRBV6-3 and J is TRBJ2-3; maybe TRBD2 (5 bases). CDR1 and CDR2 (germline): MNHEY, SVGEGT. V was cut by 2 bases and J by 6 bases, with 9 bases left in between. The CDR3 contains 13 residues.